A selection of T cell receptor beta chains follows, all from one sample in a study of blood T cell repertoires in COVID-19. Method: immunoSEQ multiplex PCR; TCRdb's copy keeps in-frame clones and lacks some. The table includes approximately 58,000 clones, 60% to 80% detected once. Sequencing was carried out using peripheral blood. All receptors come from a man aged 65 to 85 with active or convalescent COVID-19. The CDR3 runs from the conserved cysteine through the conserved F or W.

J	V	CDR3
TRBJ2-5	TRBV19	CASSSGRQKETQYF
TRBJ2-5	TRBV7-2	CASSLAGGGETQYF
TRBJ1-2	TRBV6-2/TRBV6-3	CASSVQGASGYTF
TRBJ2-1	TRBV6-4	CASSDYPSLNEQFF
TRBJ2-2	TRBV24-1	CATSDLTQENTGELFF
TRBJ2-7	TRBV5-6	CASSYIQGASPYEQYF
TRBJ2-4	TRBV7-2	CASSPFHGNIQYF
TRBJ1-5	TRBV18	CASSRDRGNQPQHF
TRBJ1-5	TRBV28	CASSSATGINQPQHF
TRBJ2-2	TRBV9	CASSVWDRNTGELFF
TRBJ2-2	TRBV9	CASSPADIRSGELFF
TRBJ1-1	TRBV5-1	CASTKSGGLLGTEAFF
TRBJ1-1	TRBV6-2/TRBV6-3	CASSRQGNTEAFF
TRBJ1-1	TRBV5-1	CASSLEGQGWTEAFF
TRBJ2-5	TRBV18	CASSPQTGEETQYF
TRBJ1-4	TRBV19	CASSTGQGNEKLFF
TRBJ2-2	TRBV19	CASSILGGTGELFF
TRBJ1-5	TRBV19	CASSIVATTGNQPQHF
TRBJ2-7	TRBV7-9	CASSPTGGPAYEQYF
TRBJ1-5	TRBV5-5	CASSLGQGRGNQPQHF
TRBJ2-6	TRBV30	CASRGRGANVLTF
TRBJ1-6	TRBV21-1	CACFNLTGPYNSPLHF
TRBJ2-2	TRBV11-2	CASSGGASGLNTGELFF
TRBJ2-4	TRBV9	CASSPPRTSGVAKNIQYF
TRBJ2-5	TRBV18	CASCRGSGETQYF
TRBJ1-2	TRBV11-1	CASSYNSGTGGPRTF
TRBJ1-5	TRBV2	CASSEALAGGQPQHF
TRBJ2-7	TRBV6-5	CASNHGTGAYEQYF